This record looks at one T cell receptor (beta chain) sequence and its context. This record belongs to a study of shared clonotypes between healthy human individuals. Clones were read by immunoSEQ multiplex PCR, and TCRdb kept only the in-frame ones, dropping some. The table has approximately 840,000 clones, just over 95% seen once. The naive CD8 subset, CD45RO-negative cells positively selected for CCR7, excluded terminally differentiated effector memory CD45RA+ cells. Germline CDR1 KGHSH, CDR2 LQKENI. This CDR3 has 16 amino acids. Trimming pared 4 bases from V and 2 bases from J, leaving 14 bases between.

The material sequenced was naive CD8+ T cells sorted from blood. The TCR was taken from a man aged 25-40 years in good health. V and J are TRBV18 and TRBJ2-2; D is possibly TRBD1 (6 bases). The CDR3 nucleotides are TGTGCCAGCTCACTTCTGGACAGAACCAACACCGGGGAGCTGTTTTTT. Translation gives CASSLLDRTNTGELFF.